Below are 30 T cell receptor beta chains sequenced from a single sample in a study of cytomegalovirus exposure and HLA in healthy donors. This table comes from immunoSEQ multiplex PCR, and its TCRdb copy is limited to in-frame clones, with some not included. The sample carries 200,000 to 250,000 clones, more than 75% recorded once. Sequencing input: PBMCs. The receptors stem from a young woman in good health and CMV-seropositive.

The J gene is TRBJ2-5, the V gene TRBV13; 7 nucleotides agree with TRBD1. The V gene end was trimmed by 4 bases and the J gene end by 4 bases; junction bases not matched to a gene: 9. Per germline, CDR1 PRHDT and CDR2 FYEKMQ (reference sequence). This CDR3 has 15 residues. The CDR3 nucleotides read TGTGCCAGCAGCTCCGTCGAGGGGGCTCGAGAGACCCAGTACTTC. It specifies CASSSVEGARETQYF.

The V and J genes are TRBV7-7 and TRBJ2-5; D may be TRBD1 (6 bases). The V gene lost 5 bases and the J gene lost 2 bases, with 12 bases spanning the gap. CDR1 and CDR2 (germline): SSHAT, FNYEAQ (reference sequence). CDR3 length: 14 amino acids. The CDR3 loop reads CASSKDSAQETQYF. The CDR3 DNA sequence: TGTGCCAGCAGCAAGGACAGCGCACAAGAGACCCAGTACTTC. Supplemented by reference TRBV7-7 and TRBJ2-5, the full variable domain reads GAGVSQSPRYKVTKRGQDVTLRCDPISSHATLYWYQQALGQGPEFLTYFNYEAQPDKSGLPSDRFSAERPEGSISTLTIQRTEQRDSAMYRCASSKDSAQETQYFGPGTRLLVL.

The V and J genes are TRBV4-1 and TRBJ2-2, with TRBD2 matching over 9 bases. CDR1 and CDR2 (germline): MGHRA, YSYEKL. The CDR3 contains 19 residues. The J segment lost 6 bases and the V segment lost 4 bases, leaving 18 bases of the junction unmatched. The CDR3 coding sequence is TGCGCCAGCAGCCCCTCTCCACTGCTAGCGGGGCGGGCTCCCGGGGAGCTGTTTTTT. As protein: CASSPSPLLAGRAPGELFF.

The V call is TRBV13, the J call TRBJ2-2, with a weak D call TRBD1 (6 bases). Germline CDR1 reads PRHDT; CDR2 reads FYEKMQ (reference sequence). The CDR3 is 16 amino acids. V was shortened by 5 bases and J by 4 bases, with 17 bases between the two germline ends. CDR3 in amino acids: CASSNQQGFGTGELFF. Written as DNA, the CDR3 is TGTGCCAGCAGCAATCAACAGGGTTTCGGCACCGGGGAGCTGTTTTTT.

V gene TRBV27 combines with J gene TRBJ2-7; tentatively, D is TRBD1 (7 bases). The V gene lost 8 bases and the J gene lost 0 bases, with 14 bases spanning the gap. In germline, CDR1 is MNHEY, CDR2 SMNVEV (reference sequence). The CDR3 runs to 14 residues. In DNA, the CDR3 is TGTGCCAGCGCAGGGGGGTCGAGCTCCTACGAGCAGTACTTC. Translating gives CASAGGSSSYEQYF.

This clone was recorded only once. The chain combines TRBV20-1 with TRBJ1-4; possibly TRBD1 for D (6 bases). The CDR3 has 11 amino acids. The germline gives CDR1 DFQATT, CDR2 SNEGSKA (reference sequence). V was clipped by 0 bases and J by 14 bases, with 10 bases between them. The DNA of the CDR3 is TGCAGTGCTAGAGACAGGGGTTCCCTGTTTTTT. Translated: CSARDRGSLFF.

The CDR3 protein is CASSEFRGLGAYNEQFF. DNA for the CDR3: TGTGCCAGCAGCGAATTTCGAGGCCTCGGGGCCTACAATGAGCAGTTCTTC. V usage is TRBV4-2 and J usage is TRBJ2-1; weak D call: TRBD2 (5 bases). This CDR3 comprises 17 residues. The germline V gene encodes CDR1 LGHNA and CDR2 YNFKEQ. The germline V and J ends were trimmed by 5 bases and 2 bases, with 19 bases remaining between them.

This rearrangement joins TRBV18 to TRBJ2-5; 12 nucleotides agree with TRBD2. The length of the CDR3 is 15 residues. Trimming removed 5 bases from V and 4 bases from J; junction bases left unmatched: 5. Germline lookup yields CDR1 KGHSH and CDR2 LQKENI. The CDR3 DNA follows: TGTGCCAGCTCATCCGGACTAGCGGGAAGAGAGACCCAGTACTTC. It is translated as CASSSGLAGRETQYF. Based on the CDR3 plus reference TRBV18 and TRBJ2-5, the full variable domain is NAGVMQNPRHLVRRRGQEARLRCSPMKGHSHVYWYRQLPEEGLKFMVYLQKENIIDESGMPKERFSAEFPKEGPSILRIQQVVRGDSAAYFCASSSGLAGRETQYFGPGTRLLVL.

This clone is a singleton in its sample. The V and J genes are TRBV4-1 and TRBJ2-5; TRBD2 matches 12 bases. This CDR3 is 17 amino acids long. The junction had 8 bases not matched to a gene; V was cut back by 4 bases and J by 2 bases. Germline assignment: CDR1 MGHRA and CDR2 YSYEKL. This CDR3 reads CASSPGLAGIIQETQYF. CDR3 nucleotide sequence: TGCGCCAGCAGCCCTGGACTAGCGGGAATCATACAAGAGACCCAGTACTTC.

The rearrangement links TRBV30 to TRBJ2-1; D is perhaps TRBD2 (6 bases). The germline V and J ends were trimmed by 2 bases and 8 bases, with 13 bases remaining between them. CDR1 is GTSNPN and CDR2 is SVGIG in the germline V gene (reference sequence). The CDR3 contains 13 residues. As DNA, the CDR3 is TGTGCCTGGAGTTTCGGAGGGGAATATGAGCAGTTCTTC. Translating gives CAWSFGGEYEQFF. Based on the CDR3 plus reference TRBV30 and TRBJ2-1, the full variable domain is SQTIHQWPATLVQPVGSPLSLECTVEGTSNPNLYWYRQAAGRGLQLLFYSVGIGQISSEVPQNLSASRPQDRQFILSSKKLLLSDSGFYLCAWSFGGEYEQFFGPGTRLTVL.

The J gene is TRBJ2-1, the V gene TRBV6-5; the match to TRBD1 covers 7 bases. Germline assignment: CDR1 MNHEY and CDR2 SVGAGI. The CDR3 length is 13 residues. The ends lost 1 base at V and 11 bases at J; junction bases unmatched: 5. The CDR3 here is CASSYLDRAKQFF. The CDR3 DNA reads TGTGCCAGCAGTTACTTAGACAGGGCCAAGCAGTTCTTC.

The genes are TRBV2 and TRBJ2-1; TRBD2 aligns across 7 bases. The CDR3 loop spans 15 amino acids. J lost 0 bases, V lost 5 bases, and 4 bases had no gene match. Germline V CDR1 and CDR2: SNHLY, FYNNEI. CDR3 nucleotide sequence: TGTGCCAGCAGTTTACTAGCGCCCTCCTACAATGAGCAGTTCTTC. Residues: CASSLLAPSYNEQFF.

This chain connects TRBV6-6 to TRBJ2-7, with 10 positions matching TRBD1. The germline V gene encodes CDR1 MNHNY and CDR2 SVGAGI (reference sequence). The CDR3 covers 13 residues. V shed 7 bases and J 7 bases; nucleotides not matched to a gene: 7. This CDR3 reads CASNRQGAREQYF. In nucleotides, the CDR3 is TGTGCCAGCAACCGACAGGGGGCGAGGGAGCAGTACTTC.

The rearrangement joins TRBV5-1 to TRBJ2-1; TRBD2 might be the D (5 bases). The CDR3 runs to 13 residues. V was cut by 0 bases and J by 9 bases, with 10 bases left in between. Germline CDR1 SGHRS, CDR2 YFSETQ. DNA for the CDR3: TGCGCCAGCAGCTTGGTCGGGGTTAGTGAGCAGTTCTTC. This encodes CASSLVGVSEQFF.

The chain is built from TRBV13 and TRBJ1-2; a weak D match, TRBD1 (6 bases). Germline V lookup: CDR1 PRHDT, CDR2 FYEKMQ (reference sequence). V was cut by 4 bases and J by 2 bases, with 14 bases left in between. This CDR3 comprises 15 residues. CDR3 loop: CASSWRGQLNYGYTF. CDR3 nucleotides: TGTGCCAGCAGCTGGAGAGGACAGTTAAACTATGGCTACACCTTC.

The chain combines TRBV10-1 with TRBJ2-3; possibly TRBD2 for D (6 bases). Trimming cost V 5 bases and J 5 bases, with 14 bases left between them. Germline lookup yields CDR1 WNHNN and CDR2 SYGVQD (reference sequence). CDR3 length: 14 amino acids. This CDR3 reads CASSKPGLGDTQYF. As DNA, the CDR3 is TGCGCCAGCAGTAAGCCGGGACTGGGAGATACGCAGTATTTT.

The rearrangement links TRBV10-3 to TRBJ2-7; D may be TRBD2 (5 bases). CDR1 and CDR2 (germline): ENHRY, SYGVKD. CDR3 length: 12 amino acids. The DNA of the CDR3 is TGTGCGGGCCGAAAAGAGGGCTACGAGCAGTACTTC. It is translated as CAGRKEGYEQYF.

This clone appeared a few times. The chain combines TRBV5-1 with TRBJ1-1; 7 bases align to TRBD1. CDR1 and CDR2 (germline): SGHRS, YFSETQ. This CDR3 contains 17 residues. V was clipped by 2 bases and J by 8 bases; unmatched bases: 18. The CDR3 here is CASSFSAWRQGLGEAFF. The CDR3, as DNA: TGCGCCAGCAGCTTCAGTGCCTGGCGACAGGGTTTGGGAGAAGCTTTCTTT.

V usage is TRBV11-1 and J usage is TRBJ1-1; D remains unclear. CDR3 length equals 14 residues. Germline values: CDR1 SGHAT, CDR2 FQDESV (reference sequence). Trimming left V 3 bases short and J 4 bases short, with 12 bases between. CDR3 sequence: CASSFLRAGTEAFF. CDR3 nucleotide sequence: TGTGCCAGCAGCTTCCTCCGAGCGGGCACTGAAGCTTTCTTT.

The rearrangement uses TRBV7-2 and TRBJ2-7, with a tentative D call TRBD2 (6 bases). CDR1 and CDR2 from the germline V gene are SGHTA and FQGNSA. The CDR3 runs to 16 residues. Trimming removed 6 bases at V and 0 bases at J, with 18 bases between. CDR3 sequence reads: CASRRRAGISSYEQYF. The DNA of the CDR3 is TGTGCCAGCAGGAGGAGGGCGGGGATTAGCTCCTACGAGCAGTACTTC.

The chain combines TRBV6-1 with TRBJ1-1, with 7 bases matching TRBD1. The V segment lost 7 bases and the J segment 1 base; nucleotides outside the gene matches: 9. Germline assignment: CDR1 MNHNS and CDR2 SASEGT. This CDR3 contains 15 residues. The CDR3 is CASTRTGDSNTEAFF. The CDR3 bases are TGTGCCAGCACTCGGACAGGAGACTCGAACACTGAAGCTTTCTTT.

Note on this clone: At one boundary the junction diverges from the germline segment, which might be a read error. The rearrangement joins TRBV6-5 to TRBJ2-7; D is undetermined. The V gene's germline CDR1 is MNHEY and CDR2 SVGAGI. The CDR3 extends over 12 amino acids. This CDR3 reads CANSSDTYEQYF. The CDR3 DNA follows: TGTGCCAACAGTTCCGACACCTACGAGCAGTACTTC.

J is TRBJ2-7 and V is TRBV5-1; TRBD2 aligns across 9 bases. Losses at the gene ends were 2 bases for V and 2 bases for J; bases not matched to a gene: 2. The CDR3 is 14 amino acids. From germline, CDR1 is SGHRS and CDR2 YFSETQ. Here the CDR3 reads CASSFSGSPYEQYF. The DNA for the CDR3 is TGCGCCAGCAGCTTTAGCGGGAGCCCCTACGAGCAGTACTTC.

This chain uses TRBV30 with TRBJ1-1, with D possibly TRBD1 on 5 matching bases. This CDR3 has 14 residues. Germline assignment: CDR1 GTSNPN and CDR2 SVGIG (reference sequence). V was pared by 1 base and J by 11 bases, with 20 bases between. The CDR3 region has the DNA TGTGCCTGGAGTGCTACCGGGACTAGGATCCGGGCTTTCTTT. This sequence encodes CAWSATGTRIRAFF.

This chain connects TRBV14 to TRBJ2-2; 14 nucleotides agree with TRBD2. V trimming: 4 bases; J trimming: 8 bases; junction bases outside the gene matches: 6. Germline-derived CDR1 and CDR2 are SGHDN and FVKESK. The CDR3 runs 16 residues. CDR3 in amino acids: CASSLVGLAGVGELFF. In DNA form, the CDR3 reads TGTGCCAGCAGCCTCGTGGGACTAGCGGGAGTTGGGGAGCTGTTTTTT.

CDR3 coding DNA: TGTGCCAGCAGTTTATCGGACAGGGACGTCTACGAGCAGTACTTC. Amino acid sequence: CASSLSDRDVYEQYF. The genes are TRBV11-2 and TRBJ2-7; TRBD1 agrees at 8 bases. From germline, CDR1 is SGHAT and CDR2 FQNNGV. With V trimmed by 6 bases and J by 3 bases, 10 bases remained unmatched. The CDR3 spans 15 residues.

The chain recombines TRBV10-1 with TRBJ2-1, with 7 bases aligning to TRBD2. Per germline, CDR1 WNHNN and CDR2 SYGVQD (reference sequence). The length of the CDR3 is 13 residues. Unmatched junction bases numbered 6, after V lost 4 bases and J lost 9 bases. CDR3 in DNA: TGCGCCAGCAGTGCCGGGGGGTCCGGTGAGCAGTTCTTC. Protein: CASSAGGSGEQFF.

This clone turned up a few times. J is TRBJ1-2 and V is TRBV5-5, with no clear D. The CDR3 is 13 amino acids. Germline CDR1 reads SGHKS; CDR2 reads YYEKEE (reference sequence). Trimming took 2 bases from V and 6 from J, leaving 11 bases between them. The DNA of the CDR3 is TGTGCCAGCAGCTTTGAGGGATGGGATGGCTACACCTTC. The encoded protein is CASSFEGWDGYTF.

This chain connects TRBV5-8 to TRBJ1-5, with TRBD1 as a possible D gene (6 bases). Germline V CDR1 and CDR2: SGHTS, YDEGEE. There are 15 residues in the CDR3. Trimming took 3 bases from V and 2 from J, leaving 12 bases between them. In nucleotides, the CDR3 is TGTGCCAGCAGCTCATTACGGACAGGCAATCAGCCCCAGCATTTT. Protein sequence: CASSSLRTGNQPQHF.

This sequence joins TRBV10-1 and TRBJ2-1; TRBD2 agrees at 9 bases. The CDR3 consists of 13 residues. V was pared by 6 bases and J by 6 bases, with 3 bases of the junction left unmatched. The V gene's germline CDR1 is WNHNN and CDR2 SYGVQD (reference sequence). CDR3 region: CASRAGGSNEQFF. The CDR3 coding sequence is TGCGCCAGCAGAGCGGGAGGCTCCAATGAGCAGTTCTTC.